This TCR beta chain was observed in a study of T-cell reconstitution after alpha-beta-depleted transplantation in children. Study results and limitations: The study reportedly traced alpha-beta T cells about two months after transplant to several hundred expanded graft clones. Elevated TCRbeta diversity at day 60 was traced, in some patients, to surviving recipient T cells and thymic progenitors. T-cell numbers and diversity one year post-transplant derived largely from freshly generated T cells.

Germline trimming cut 1 base from V and 5 bases from J; bases unmatched to any gene: 4. This CDR3 is built from 16 residues. At least ten counts were recorded for this clonotype. The antigen is unknown. Preparation of the TCRbeta library involved a method that used unique molecular identifiers. TCRdb processed the PCR reads anew with MiXCR; each CDR3 protein has one entry. The data hold 670,000 or so distinct CDR3 sequences, with 13% observed a single time. The chain couples TRBV12-3 or TRBV12-4 to TRBJ2-5; TRBD2 aligns across 13 bases. The source of this sequence is a girl aged 2 to 9 with congenital amegakaryocytic thrombocytopenia, due to receive a stem cell transplant. Source: PBMCs, taken before TCRalphabeta/CD19-depleted stem cell transplant. CDR3 coding DNA: TGTGCCAGCAGTTTAGGGACTAGCGGGAGTGTGGAGACCCAGTACTTC. Amino acids: CASSLGTSGSVETQYF.